One and the same sample provided the 4 T cell receptor beta chains below, sequenced in a study of beta chain features in type 1 diabetes. cDNA synthesis used the whole RNA isolate, giving expressed TCRB sequences. The table came from immunoSEQ multiplex PCR; TCRdb's copy has only in-frame clones and leaves some out. Seen here are 350,000 or so clones, about 20% observed once, and the top ten hold 0.044%. Sequencing input: naive CD4+ T cells from blood. These TCRs come from a woman aged 18 to 35 in good health.

This clone has a handful of counts. V and J are TRBV27 and TRBJ2-1; D unresolved. Germline CDR1 and CDR2: MNHEY and SMNVEV (reference sequence). This CDR3 is built from 12 residues. V was cut by 4 bases and J by 2 bases, with 3 bases left in between. CDR3 bases: TGTGCCAGCAGTTCCACCTACAATGAGCAGTTCTTC. Protein: CASSSTYNEQFF.

This clone was seen more than once but under ten times. The chain is built from TRBV29-1 and TRBJ1-2; D unresolved. Trimming pared 3 bases from V and 2 bases from J, leaving 7 bases between. CDR3 length equals 12 residues. Germline V lookup: CDR1 SQVTM, CDR2 ANQGSEA. The CDR3 sequence: CSVDARNYGYTF. The CDR3 DNA sequence: TGCAGCGTTGATGCCAGAAACTATGGCTACACCTTC.

Only a few counts were recorded for this clone. The CDR3 loop is CASSVGQRQETQYF. DNA for the CDR3: TGTGCCAGCAGCGTCGGACAGCGACAAGAGACCCAGTACTTC. The J gene is TRBJ2-5, the V gene TRBV9; D is possibly TRBD1 (6 bases). The germline CDR1 and CDR2 sequences are SGDLS and YYNGEE. V dropped 2 bases and J dropped 2 bases, with 10 bases sitting between them. CDR3 length: 14 residues.

Only a few counts were recorded for this clone. J is TRBJ2-7 and V is TRBV5-6; D gene unclear. The CDR3 is 12 amino acids. Germline V gene data show CDR1 as SGHDT and CDR2 as YYEEEE. The V end was cut by 4 bases, the J end by 0 bases, with 5 bases between. CDR3 sequence: CASSLRSYEQYF. DNA for the CDR3: TGTGCCAGCAGCCTCCGCTCCTACGAGCAGTACTTC.